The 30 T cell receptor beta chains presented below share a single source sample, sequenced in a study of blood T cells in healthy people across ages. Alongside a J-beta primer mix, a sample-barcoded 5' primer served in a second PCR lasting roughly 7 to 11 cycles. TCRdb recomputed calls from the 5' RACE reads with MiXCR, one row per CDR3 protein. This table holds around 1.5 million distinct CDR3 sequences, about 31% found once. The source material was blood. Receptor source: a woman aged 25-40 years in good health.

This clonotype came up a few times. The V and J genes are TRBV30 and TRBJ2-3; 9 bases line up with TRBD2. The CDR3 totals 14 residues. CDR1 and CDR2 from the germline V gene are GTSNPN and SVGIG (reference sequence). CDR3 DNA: TGTGCTTCAGCGACTAGCGGATACACAGATACGCAGTATTTT. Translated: CASATSGYTDTQYF.

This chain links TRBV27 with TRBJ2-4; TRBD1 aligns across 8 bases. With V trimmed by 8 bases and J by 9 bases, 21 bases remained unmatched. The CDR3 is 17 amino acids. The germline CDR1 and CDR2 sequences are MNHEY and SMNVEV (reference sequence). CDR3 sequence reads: CASSQNGVRGRRGIQYF. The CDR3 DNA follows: TGTGCCAGCTCACAGAACGGGGTCAGGGGGCGCCGGGGCATTCAGTACTTC.

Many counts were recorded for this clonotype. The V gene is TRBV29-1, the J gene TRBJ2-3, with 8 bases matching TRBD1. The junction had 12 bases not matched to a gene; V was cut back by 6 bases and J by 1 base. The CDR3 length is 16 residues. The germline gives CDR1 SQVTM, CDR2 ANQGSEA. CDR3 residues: CSVDHLPGGGTDTQYF. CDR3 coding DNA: TGCAGCGTCGACCACCTCCCAGGGGGCGGCACAGATACGCAGTATTTT.

The CDR3 here is CASSLLVHEQFF. For the CDR3, the DNA is TGTGCCAGCAGTTTACTAGTGCATGAGCAGTTCTTC. This chain uses TRBV12-3 or TRBV12-4 with TRBJ2-1; the D is unclear. Between the trimmed V and J ends, which lost 2 bases and 8 bases, there was a span of 7 bases. The CDR3 length is 12 residues.

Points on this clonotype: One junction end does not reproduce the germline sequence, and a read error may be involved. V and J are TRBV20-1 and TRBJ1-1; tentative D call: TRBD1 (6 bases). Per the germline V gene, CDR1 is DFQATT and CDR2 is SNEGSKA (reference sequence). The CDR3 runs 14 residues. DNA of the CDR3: TGCAGTGCTGCGCACGGGTGGGGGGACACTGTAGCTTTCTTT. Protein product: CSAAHGWGDTVAFF.

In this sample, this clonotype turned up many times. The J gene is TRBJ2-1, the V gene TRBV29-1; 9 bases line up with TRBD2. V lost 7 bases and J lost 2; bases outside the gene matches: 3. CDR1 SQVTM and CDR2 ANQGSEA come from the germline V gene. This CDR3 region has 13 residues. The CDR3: CSAREGTYNEQFF. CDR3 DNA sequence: TGCAGCGCGCGGGAGGGAACCTACAATGAGCAGTTCTTC.

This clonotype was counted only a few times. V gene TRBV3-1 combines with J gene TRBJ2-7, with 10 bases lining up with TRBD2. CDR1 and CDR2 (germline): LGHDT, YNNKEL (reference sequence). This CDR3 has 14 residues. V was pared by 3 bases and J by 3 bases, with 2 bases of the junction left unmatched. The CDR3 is CASSHSSGSYEQYF. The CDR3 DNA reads TGTGCCAGCAGCCATTCTAGCGGGAGCTACGAGCAGTACTTC.

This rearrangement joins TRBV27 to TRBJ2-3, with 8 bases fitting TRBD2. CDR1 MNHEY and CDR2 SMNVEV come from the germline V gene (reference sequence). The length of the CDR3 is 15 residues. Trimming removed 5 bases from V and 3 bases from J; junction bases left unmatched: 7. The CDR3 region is CASSPPTSGTDTQYF. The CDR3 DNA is TGTGCCAGCAGTCCCCCCACTAGCGGTACAGATACGCAGTATTTT.

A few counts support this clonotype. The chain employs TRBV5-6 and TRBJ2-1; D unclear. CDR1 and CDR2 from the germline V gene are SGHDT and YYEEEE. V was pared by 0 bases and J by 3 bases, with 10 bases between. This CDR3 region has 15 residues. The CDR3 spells CASSLGRLFYNEQFF. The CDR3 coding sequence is TGTGCCAGCAGCTTGGGTAGGCTGTTCTACAATGAGCAGTTCTTC.

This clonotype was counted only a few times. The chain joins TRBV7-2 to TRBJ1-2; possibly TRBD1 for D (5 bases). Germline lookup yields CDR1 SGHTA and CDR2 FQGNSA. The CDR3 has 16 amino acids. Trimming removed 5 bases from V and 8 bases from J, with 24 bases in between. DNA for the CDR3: TGTGCCAGCAGCACGAATCAAGGGACGGTCTTAGGGGGCTACACCTTC. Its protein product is CASSTNQGTVLGGYTF. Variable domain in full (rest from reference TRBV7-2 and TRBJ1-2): GAGVSQSPSNKVTEKGKDVELRCDPISGHTALYWYRQSLGQGLEFLIYFQGNSAPDKSGLPSDRFSAERTGGSVSTLTIQRTQQEDSAVYLCASSTNQGTVLGGYTFGSGTRLTVV.

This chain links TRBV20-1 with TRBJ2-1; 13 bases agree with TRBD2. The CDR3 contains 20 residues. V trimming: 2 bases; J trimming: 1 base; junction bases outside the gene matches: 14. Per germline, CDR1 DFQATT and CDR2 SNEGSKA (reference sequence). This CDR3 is CSARPKWRLAGGGSYNEQFF. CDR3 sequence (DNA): TGCAGTGCTAGACCCAAGTGGAGACTAGCGGGAGGAGGGTCCTACAATGAGCAGTTCTTC.

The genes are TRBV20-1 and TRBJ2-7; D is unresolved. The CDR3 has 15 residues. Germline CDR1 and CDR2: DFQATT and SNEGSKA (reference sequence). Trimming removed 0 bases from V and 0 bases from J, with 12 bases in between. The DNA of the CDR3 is TGCAGTGCTAGAGATAAAGACGATTTCTCCTACGAGCAGTACTTC. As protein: CSARDKDDFSYEQYF.

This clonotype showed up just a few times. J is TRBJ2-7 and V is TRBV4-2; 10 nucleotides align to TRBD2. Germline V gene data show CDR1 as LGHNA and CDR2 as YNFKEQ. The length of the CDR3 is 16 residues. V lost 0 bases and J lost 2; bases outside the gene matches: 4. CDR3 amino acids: CASSQDRTSGPYEQYF. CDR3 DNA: TGTGCCAGCAGCCAAGATCGGACTAGCGGTCCCTACGAGCAGTACTTC.

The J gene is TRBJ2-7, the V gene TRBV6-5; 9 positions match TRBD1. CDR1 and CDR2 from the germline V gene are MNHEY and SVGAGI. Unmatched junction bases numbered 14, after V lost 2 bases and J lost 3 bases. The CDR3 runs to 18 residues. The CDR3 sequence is CASSYPQTQPGQGYEQYF. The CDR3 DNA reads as TGTGCCAGCAGTTACCCACAGACTCAGCCGGGACAGGGCTACGAGCAGTACTTC.

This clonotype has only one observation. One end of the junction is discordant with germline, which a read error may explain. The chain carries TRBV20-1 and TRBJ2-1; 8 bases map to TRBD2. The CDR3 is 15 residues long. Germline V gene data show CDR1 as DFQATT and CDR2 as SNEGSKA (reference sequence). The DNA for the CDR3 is TGCAGTGCCCGTGGACTAGCTGCAGACTACAGTGAGCAGTTCTTC. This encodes CSARGLAADYSEQFF.

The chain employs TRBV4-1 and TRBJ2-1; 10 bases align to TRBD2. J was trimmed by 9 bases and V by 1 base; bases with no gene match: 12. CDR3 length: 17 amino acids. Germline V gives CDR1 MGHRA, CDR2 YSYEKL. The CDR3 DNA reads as TGCGCCAGCAGCCAAGCCCAGCGGGGGGGCCTACTCTCTGAGCAGTTCTTC. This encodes CASSQAQRGGLLSEQFF.

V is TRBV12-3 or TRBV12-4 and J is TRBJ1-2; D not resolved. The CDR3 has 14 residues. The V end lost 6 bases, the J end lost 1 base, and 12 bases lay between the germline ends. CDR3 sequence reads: CASRATGDNYGYTF. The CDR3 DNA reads TGTGCCAGCAGGGCCACTGGGGATAACTATGGCTACACCTTC.

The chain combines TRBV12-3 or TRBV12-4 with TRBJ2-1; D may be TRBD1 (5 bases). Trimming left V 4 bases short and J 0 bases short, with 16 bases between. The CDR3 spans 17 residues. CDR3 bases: TGTGCCAGCAGTTACAGGACAACGGTCTCCTCCTACAATGAGCAGTTCTTC. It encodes CASSYRTTVSSYNEQFF.

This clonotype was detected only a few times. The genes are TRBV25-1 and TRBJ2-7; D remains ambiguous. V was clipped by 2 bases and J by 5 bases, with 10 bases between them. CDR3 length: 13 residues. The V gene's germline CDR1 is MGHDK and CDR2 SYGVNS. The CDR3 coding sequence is TGTGCCAGCAGTGAAATCTACCTCGACGAGCAGTACTTC. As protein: CASSEIYLDEQYF.

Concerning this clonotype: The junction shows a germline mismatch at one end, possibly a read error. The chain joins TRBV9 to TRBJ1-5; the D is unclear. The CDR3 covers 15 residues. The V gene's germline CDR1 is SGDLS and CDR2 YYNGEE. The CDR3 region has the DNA TGTGCCGGCAGCCCCAACCTCGACGGGAATCAGCCCCAGCATTTT. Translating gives CAGSPNLDGNQPQHF.

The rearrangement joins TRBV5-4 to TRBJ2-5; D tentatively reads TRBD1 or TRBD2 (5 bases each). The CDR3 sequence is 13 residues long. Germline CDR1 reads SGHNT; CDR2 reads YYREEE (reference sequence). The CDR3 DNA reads TGTACCACCACCCGGGACGCTAAAGAGACCCAGTACTTC. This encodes CTTTRDAKETQYF.

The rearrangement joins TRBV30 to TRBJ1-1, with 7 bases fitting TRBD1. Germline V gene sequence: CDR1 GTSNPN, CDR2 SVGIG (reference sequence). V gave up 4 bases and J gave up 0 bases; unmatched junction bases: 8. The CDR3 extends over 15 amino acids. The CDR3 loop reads CAWNDRELLNTEAFF. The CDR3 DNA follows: TGTGCCTGGAACGACAGGGAACTTTTGAACACTGAAGCTTTCTTT.

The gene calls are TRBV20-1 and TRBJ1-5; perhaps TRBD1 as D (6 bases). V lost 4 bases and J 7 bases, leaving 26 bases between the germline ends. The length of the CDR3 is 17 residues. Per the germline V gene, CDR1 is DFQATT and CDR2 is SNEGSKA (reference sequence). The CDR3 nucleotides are TGCAGTGCTATCAATGTCATACTGACAGGAATAGGACAGCCCCAGCATTTT. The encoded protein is CSAINVILTGIGQPQHF.

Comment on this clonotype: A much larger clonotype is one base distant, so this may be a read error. The CDR3 nucleotides are TGCAGTGCTGCAGGACAGGGGCGTTCGTACAAGCAGTACTTC. Protein product: CSAAGQGRSYKQYF. The rearrangement links TRBV20-1 to TRBJ2-4; 9 nucleotides align to TRBD1. V dropped 5 bases and J dropped 13; count of bases not matched to a gene: 15. Germline V gene data show CDR1 as DFQATT and CDR2 as SNEGSKA (reference sequence). CDR3 length equals 14 residues.

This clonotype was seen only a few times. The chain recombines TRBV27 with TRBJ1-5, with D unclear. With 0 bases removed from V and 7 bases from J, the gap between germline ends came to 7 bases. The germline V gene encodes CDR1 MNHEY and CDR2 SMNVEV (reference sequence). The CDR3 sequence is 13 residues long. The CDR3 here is CASSLSIVQPQHF. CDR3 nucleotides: TGTGCCAGCAGTTTATCAATCGTCCAGCCCCAGCATTTT.

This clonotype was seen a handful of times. The CDR3 DNA sequence: TGTGCCAGCAGTCACCGACTAGCGGGGTCCTCCTACAATGAGCAGTTCTTC. Protein product: CASSHRLAGSSYNEQFF. The rearrangement links TRBV6-2 or TRBV6-3 to TRBJ2-1; TRBD2 matches 11 bases. The CDR3 has 17 amino acids. After removal of 5 bases from V and 0 bases from J, the junction contained 6 bases not matched to a gene. CDR1 MNHEY and CDR2 SVGEGT come from the germline V gene.

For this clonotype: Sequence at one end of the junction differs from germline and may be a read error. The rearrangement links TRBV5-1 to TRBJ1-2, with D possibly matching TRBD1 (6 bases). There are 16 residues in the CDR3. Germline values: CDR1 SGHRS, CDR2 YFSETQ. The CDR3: CASSLRTDYTNCGYTF. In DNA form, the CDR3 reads TGCGCCAGCAGCTTGCGGACAGACTATACTAACTGTGGCTACACCTTC.

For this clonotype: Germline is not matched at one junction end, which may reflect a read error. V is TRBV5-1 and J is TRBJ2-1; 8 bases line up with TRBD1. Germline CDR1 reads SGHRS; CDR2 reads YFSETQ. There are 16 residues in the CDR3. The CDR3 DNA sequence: TGCGCCAGCAGCTTCAAGACAGGGGAGAGTTACAATGGGCAGTTCTTC. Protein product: CASSFKTGESYNGQFF.

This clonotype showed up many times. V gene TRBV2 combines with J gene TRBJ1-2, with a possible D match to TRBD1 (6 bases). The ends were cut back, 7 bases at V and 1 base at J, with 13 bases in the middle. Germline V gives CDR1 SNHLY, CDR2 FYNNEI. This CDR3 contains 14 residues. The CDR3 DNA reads TGTGCCAGCATCCTCGGGACAATTAACTATGGCTACACCTTC. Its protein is CASILGTINYGYTF.

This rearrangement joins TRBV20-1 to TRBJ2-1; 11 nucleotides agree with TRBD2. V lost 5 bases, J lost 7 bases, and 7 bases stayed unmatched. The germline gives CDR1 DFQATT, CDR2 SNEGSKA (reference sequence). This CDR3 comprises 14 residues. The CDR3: CSAPAASGGNEQFF. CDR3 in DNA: TGCAGTGCTCCCGCGGCTAGCGGGGGGAATGAGCAGTTCTTC.